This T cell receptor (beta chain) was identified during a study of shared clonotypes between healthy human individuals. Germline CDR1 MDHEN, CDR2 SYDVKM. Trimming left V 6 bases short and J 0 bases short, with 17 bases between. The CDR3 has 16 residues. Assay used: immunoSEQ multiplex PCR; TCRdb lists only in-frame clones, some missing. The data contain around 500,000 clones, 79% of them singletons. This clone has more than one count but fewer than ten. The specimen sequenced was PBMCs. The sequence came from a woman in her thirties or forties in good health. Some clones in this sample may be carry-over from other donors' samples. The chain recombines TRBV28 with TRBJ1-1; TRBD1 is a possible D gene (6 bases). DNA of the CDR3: TGTGCCAGCAGGATGGGGTGGACAGTTATGAACACTGAAGCTTTCTTT. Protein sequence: CASRMGWTVMNTEAFF.